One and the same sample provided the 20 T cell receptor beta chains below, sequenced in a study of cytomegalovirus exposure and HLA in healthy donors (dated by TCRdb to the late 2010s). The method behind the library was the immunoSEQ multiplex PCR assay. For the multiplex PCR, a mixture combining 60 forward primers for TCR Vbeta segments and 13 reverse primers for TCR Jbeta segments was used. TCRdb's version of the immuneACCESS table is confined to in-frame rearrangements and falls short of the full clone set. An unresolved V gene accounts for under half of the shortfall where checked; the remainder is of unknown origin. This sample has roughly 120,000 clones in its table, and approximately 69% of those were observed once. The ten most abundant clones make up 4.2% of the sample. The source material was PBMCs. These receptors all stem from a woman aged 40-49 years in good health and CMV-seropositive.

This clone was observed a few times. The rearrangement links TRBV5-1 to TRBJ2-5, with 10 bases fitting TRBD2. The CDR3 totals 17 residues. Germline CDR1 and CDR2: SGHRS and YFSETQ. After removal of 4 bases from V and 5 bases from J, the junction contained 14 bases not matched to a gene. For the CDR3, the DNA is TGCGCCAGCAGCCCAAGAGCGGGGGGGAATGGCTTTGAGACCCAGTACTTC. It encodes CASSPRAGGNGFETQYF.

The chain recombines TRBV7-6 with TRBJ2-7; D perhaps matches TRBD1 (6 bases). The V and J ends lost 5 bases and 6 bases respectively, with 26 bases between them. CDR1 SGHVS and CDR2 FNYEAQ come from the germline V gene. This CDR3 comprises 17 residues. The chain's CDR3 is CASSPVWSGVEVGEQYF. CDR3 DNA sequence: TGTGCCAGCAGCCCGGTTTGGTCAGGGGTGGAAGTCGGCGAGCAGTACTTC.

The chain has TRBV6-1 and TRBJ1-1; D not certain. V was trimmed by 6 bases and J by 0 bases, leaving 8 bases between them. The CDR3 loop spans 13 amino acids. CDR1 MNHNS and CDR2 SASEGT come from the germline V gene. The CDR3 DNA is TGTGCCAGCAGCAAAACTCTGAACACTGAAGCTTTCTTT. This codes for CASSKTLNTEAFF.

The CDR3 here is CSVSDGVRTDTQYF. The CDR3 region has the DNA TGCAGCGTGTCGGACGGGGTTCGAACAGATACGCAGTATTTT. The chain combines TRBV29-1 with TRBJ2-3, with TRBD2 as a possible D gene (5 bases). The CDR3 consists of 14 residues. Germline V CDR1 and CDR2: SQVTM, ANQGSEA. The V and J ends lost 6 bases and 3 bases respectively, with 16 bases between them.

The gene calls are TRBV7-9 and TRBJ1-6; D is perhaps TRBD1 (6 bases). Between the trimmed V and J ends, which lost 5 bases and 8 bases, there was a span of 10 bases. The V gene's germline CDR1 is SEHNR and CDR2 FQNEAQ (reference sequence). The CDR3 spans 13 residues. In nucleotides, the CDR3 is TGTGCCAGCAGCACAGGGTGGGATTCACCCCTCCACTTT. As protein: CASSTGWDSPLHF.

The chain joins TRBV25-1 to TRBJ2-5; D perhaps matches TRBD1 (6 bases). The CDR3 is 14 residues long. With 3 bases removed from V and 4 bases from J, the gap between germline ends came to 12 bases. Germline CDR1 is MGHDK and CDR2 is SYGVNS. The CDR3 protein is CASSDNRERETQYF. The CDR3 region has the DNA TGTGCCAGCAGTGATAACAGGGAAAGAGAGACCCAGTACTTC.

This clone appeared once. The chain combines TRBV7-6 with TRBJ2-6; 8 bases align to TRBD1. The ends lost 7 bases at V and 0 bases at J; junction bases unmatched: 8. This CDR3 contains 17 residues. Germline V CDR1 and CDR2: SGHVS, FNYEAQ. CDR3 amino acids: CASTSGQGPSGANVLTF. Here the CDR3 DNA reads TGTGCCAGCACATCCGGACAGGGCCCCTCTGGGGCCAACGTCCTGACTTTC.

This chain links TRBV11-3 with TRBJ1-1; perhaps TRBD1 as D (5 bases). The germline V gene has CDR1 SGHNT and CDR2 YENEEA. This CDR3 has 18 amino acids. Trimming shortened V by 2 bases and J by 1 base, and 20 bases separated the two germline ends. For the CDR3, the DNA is TGTGCCAGCAGCTTACGGCTCTACGCAAGGGGCCAGAACACTGAAGCTTTCTTT. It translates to CASSLRLYARGQNTEAFF.

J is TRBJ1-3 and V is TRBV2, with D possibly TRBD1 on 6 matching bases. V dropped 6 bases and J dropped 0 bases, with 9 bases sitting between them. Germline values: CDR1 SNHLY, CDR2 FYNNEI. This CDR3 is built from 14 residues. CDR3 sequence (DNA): TGTGCCAGCAGACAGGGATCCTCTGGAAACACCATATATTTT. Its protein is CASRQGSSGNTIYF.

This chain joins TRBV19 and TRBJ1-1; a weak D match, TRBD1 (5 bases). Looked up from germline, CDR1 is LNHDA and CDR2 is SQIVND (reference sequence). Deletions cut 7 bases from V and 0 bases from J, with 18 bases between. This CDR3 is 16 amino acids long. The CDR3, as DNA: TGTGCCAGTATGCCCCCTAGGGGATGGATGAACACTGAAGCTTTCTTT. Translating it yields CASMPPRGWMNTEAFF.

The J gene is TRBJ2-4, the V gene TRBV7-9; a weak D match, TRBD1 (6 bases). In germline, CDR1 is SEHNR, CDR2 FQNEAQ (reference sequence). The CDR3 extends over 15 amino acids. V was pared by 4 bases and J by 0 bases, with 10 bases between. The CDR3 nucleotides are TGTGCCAGCAGCTCCCCGGGACAAGCCAAAAACATTCAGTACTTC. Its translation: CASSSPGQAKNIQYF.

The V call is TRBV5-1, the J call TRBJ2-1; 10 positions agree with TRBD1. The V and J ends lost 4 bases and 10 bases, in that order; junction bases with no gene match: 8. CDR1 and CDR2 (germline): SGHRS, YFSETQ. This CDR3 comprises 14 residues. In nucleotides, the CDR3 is TGCGCCAGCAGCCAGGGGACAGGGGTTAGGGAGCAGTTCTTC. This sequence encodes CASSQGTGVREQFF.

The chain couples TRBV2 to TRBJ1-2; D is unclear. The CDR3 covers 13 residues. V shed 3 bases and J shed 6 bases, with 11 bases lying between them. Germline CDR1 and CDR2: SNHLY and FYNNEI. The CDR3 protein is CASSEGERHGYTF. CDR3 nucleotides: TGTGCCAGCAGTGAGGGAGAGAGACATGGCTACACCTTC. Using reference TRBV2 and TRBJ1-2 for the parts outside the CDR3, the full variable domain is EPEVTQTPSHQVTQMGQEVILRCVPISNHLYFYWYRQILGQKVEFLVSFYNNEISEKSEIFDDQFSVERPDGSNFTLKIRSTKLEDSAMYFCASSEGERHGYTFGSGTRLTVV.

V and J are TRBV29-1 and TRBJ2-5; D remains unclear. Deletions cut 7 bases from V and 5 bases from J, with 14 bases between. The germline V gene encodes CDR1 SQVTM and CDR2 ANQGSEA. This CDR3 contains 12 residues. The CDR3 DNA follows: TGCAGCGCCCACGAGGCAGTGGAGACCCAGTACTTC. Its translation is CSAHEAVETQYF.

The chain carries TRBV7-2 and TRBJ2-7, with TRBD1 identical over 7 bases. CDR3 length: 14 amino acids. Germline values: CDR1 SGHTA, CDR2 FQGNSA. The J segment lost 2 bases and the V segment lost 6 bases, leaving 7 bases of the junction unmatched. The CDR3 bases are TGTGCCAGCAGTCGTGACAGGGTAACCTACGAGCAGTACTTC. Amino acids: CASSRDRVTYEQYF. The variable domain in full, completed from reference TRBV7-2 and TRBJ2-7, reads GAGVSQSPSNKVTEKGKDVELRCDPISGHTALYWYRQSLGQGLEFLIYFQGNSAPDKSGLPSDRFSAERTGGSVSTLTIQRTQQEDSAVYLCASSRDRVTYEQYFGPGTRLTVT.

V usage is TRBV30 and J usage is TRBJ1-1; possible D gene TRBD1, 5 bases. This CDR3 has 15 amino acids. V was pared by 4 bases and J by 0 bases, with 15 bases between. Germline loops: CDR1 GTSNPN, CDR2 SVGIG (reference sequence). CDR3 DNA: TGTGCCTGGACTCGGGGGGGGGACTTGAACACTGAAGCTTTCTTT. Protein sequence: CAWTRGGDLNTEAFF.

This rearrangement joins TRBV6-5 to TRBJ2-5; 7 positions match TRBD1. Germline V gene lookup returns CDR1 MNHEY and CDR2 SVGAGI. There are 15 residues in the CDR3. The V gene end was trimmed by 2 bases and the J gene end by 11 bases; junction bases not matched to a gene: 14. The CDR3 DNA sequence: TGTGCCAGCAGTTACAGACAGGGCATCCTGGGGGAGCAGTACTTC. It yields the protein CASSYRQGILGEQYF.

DNA for the CDR3: TGTGCCACCAGCAGGTCAGGGGGCGACAATGAGCAGTTCTTC. This gives the protein CATSRSGGDNEQFF. The chain uses TRBV15 and TRBJ2-1; 8 positions match TRBD1. The V segment lost 3 bases and the J segment 5 bases; nucleotides outside the gene matches: 3. Germline values: CDR1 LNHNV, CDR2 YYDKDF (reference sequence). The CDR3 contains 14 residues.

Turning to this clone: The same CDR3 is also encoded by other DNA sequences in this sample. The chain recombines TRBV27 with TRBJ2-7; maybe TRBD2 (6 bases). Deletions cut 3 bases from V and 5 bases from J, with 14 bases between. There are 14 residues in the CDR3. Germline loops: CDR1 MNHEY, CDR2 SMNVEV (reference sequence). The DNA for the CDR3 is TGTGCCAGCAGTTTTCGAGCGGGTTATCACGAGCAGTACTTC. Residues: CASSFRAGYHEQYF.

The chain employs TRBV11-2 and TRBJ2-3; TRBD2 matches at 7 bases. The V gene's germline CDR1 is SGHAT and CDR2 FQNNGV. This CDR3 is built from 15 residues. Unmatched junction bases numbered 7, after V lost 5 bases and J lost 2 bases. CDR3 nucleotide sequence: TGTGCCAGCAGCCCGGGACTAAAGTACACAGATACGCAGTATTTT. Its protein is CASSPGLKYTDTQYF.